A selection of T cell receptor beta chains follows, all from one sample in a study of cytotoxic CD8 clonotypes in ibrutinib-treated CLL. Profiled with immunoSEQ multiplex PCR; TCRdb holds only in-frame clones, not every one. There are 50,000 to 60,000 clones in the sample; roughly 80% occur only once, and just over 20% lies in the top ten. The input for sequencing was PBMCs, taken after 24 months of ibrutinib treatment. These receptors all stem from a human donor with chronic lymphocytic leukemia. Each CDR3 is given with its conserved first and last residue. Each record gives: CDR3 length, J gene, V gene, D gene, clone size, CDR3 protein, CDR3 DNA. The D gene is left open where the match is weak. Size tells how often a clone was seen (once, few, many) or the class of an expanded clone, and some rows leave it out.

>15|TRBJ2-5|TRBV5-3|NA|NA
CARSLGRPFQETQYF
TGTGCCAGAAGCTTGGGCAGGCCGTTCCAAGAGACCCAGTACTTC
>19|TRBJ1-3|TRBV10-3|NA|NA
CAISEGTFLAESSGNTIYF
TGTGCCATCAGTGAGGGTACGTTCCTAGCCGAGAGCTCTGGAAACACCATATATTTT
>14|TRBJ2-7|TRBV27|NA|once
CASRSNAGLAEQYF
TGTGCCAGCAGAAGCAACGCGGGGCTCGCCGAGCAGTACTTC
>14|TRBJ1-1|TRBV28|NA|once
CASSLSGGRVEAFF
TGTGCCAGCAGTTTATCGGGGGGGCGCGTTGAAGCTTTCTTT
>12|TRBJ1-2|TRBV29-1|NA|NA
CSVVGGGYGYTF
TGCAGCGTTGTGGGGGGAGGCTATGGCTACACCTTC
>16|TRBJ2-3|TRBV5-6|TRBD2|NA
CASSLVGLGDRDTQYF
TGTGCCAGCAGCTTGGTGGGACTAGGGGACCGAGATACGCAGTATTTT
>18|TRBJ1-3|TRBV9|NA|NA
CASSVVPPGMLSGNTIYF
TGTGCCAGCAGCGTAGTGCCGCCAGGGATGCTCTCTGGAAACACCATATATTTT
>14|TRBJ2-2|TRBV2|TRBD2|NA
CASTLSGGAGELFF
TGTGCCAGCACTCTTAGTGGGGGGGCCGGGGAGCTGTTTTTT
>13|TRBJ1-4|TRBV30|NA|NA
CAWSVYRDEKLFF
TGTGCCTGGAGTGTATACAGGGATGAAAAACTGTTTTTT
>14|TRBJ2-1|TRBV6-1|TRBD2|NA
CASSEGRGRGEQFF
TGTGCCAGCAGTGAAGGGAGAGGGAGGGGTGAGCAGTTCTTC
>15|TRBJ2-2|TRBV9|NA|NA
CASSVRADPTGELFF
TGTGCCAGCAGCGTAAGGGCCGATCCCACCGGGGAGCTGTTTTTT
>13|TRBJ2-3|TRBV15|NA|NA
CATSRPPTDTQYF
TGTGCCACCAGCAGGCCCCCGACAGATACGCAGTATTTT
>16|TRBJ1-2|TRBV7-2|NA|NA
CASSLFPPPSNYGYTF
TGTGCCAGCAGCTTATTCCCGCCTCCTTCTAACTATGGCTACACCTTC
>16|TRBJ2-7|TRBV7-2|TRBD2|NA
CASSLEPSGGLDEQYF
TGTGCCAGCAGCTTAGAACCCAGCGGGGGGCTTGACGAGCAGTACTTC
>15|TRBJ1-2|TRBV9|NA|NA
CASSVGPATIYGYTF
TGTGCCAGCAGCGTAGGGCCAGCCACGATTTATGGCTACACCTTC
>14|TRBJ1-2|TRBV27|TRBD1|once
CASSPRTGDYGYTF
TGTGCCAGCAGTCCTCGGACAGGGGACTATGGCTACACCTTC
>15|TRBJ1-5|TRBV27|TRBD1|NA
CASSSGTGGNQPQHF
TGTGCCAGCAGTTCCGGGACAGGGGGAAATCAGCCCCAGCATTTT
>14|TRBJ2-1|TRBV4-1|NA|NA
CASSQGQSYNEQFF
TGCGCCAGCAGCCAAGGACAGTCCTACAATGAGCAGTTCTTC
>12|TRBJ2-2|TRBV9|NA|NA
CASSVVRGELFF
TGTGCCAGCAGCGTAGTCCGCGGGGAGCTGTTTTTT
>14|TRBJ1-1|TRBV5-1|NA|NA
CASSLGTSATEAFF
TGCGCCAGCAGCTTGGGGACTTCTGCGACTGAAGCTTTCTTT
>12|TRBJ1-2|TRBV28|NA|NA
CAAQGRVGGYTF
TGTGCCGCGCAGGGCAGGGTAGGTGGCTACACCTTC
>14|TRBJ2-7|TRBV23-1|NA|NA
CASTLTPSTYEQYF
TGCGCCAGCACCCTGACTCCCTCTACTTACGAGCAGTACTTC
>15|TRBJ1-4|TRBV2|TRBD1|NA
CASSADRGQGEKLFF
TGTGCCAGCAGTGCCGACAGGGGACAAGGTGAAAAACTGTTTTTT
>13|TRBJ2-7|TRBV6-6|NA|NA
CASSYIIGYEQYF
TGTGCCAGCAGTTACATTATCGGCTACGAGCAGTACTTC
>14|TRBJ1-2|TRBV19|TRBD1|NA
CASTGTGVYYGYTF
TGTGCCAGTACCGGGACAGGGGTTTACTATGGCTACACCTTC
>16|TRBJ2-1|TRBV2|NA|NA
CASRERGLGSYNEQFF
TGTGCCAGCAGGGAACGGGGGTTAGGATCCTACAATGAGCAGTTCTTC
>14|TRBJ2-5|TRBV19|TRBD1|NA
CASRTTGVGETQYF
TGTGCCAGTAGGACGACAGGGGTGGGAGAGACCCAGTACTTC
>15|TRBJ2-7|TRBV7-8|NA|NA
CASSPNRRGGYEQYF
TGTGCCAGCAGCCCGAATCGGCGGGGCGGCTACGAGCAGTACTTC
>14|TRBJ1-2|TRBV19|NA|NA
CASTQGPFNYGYTF
TGTGCCAGTACCCAGGGGCCTTTTAACTATGGCTACACCTTC
>16|TRBJ2-3|TRBV4-1|TRBD2|few
CASRAASGRAVDTQYF
TGCGCCAGCAGAGCTGCTAGCGGGAGGGCCGTAGATACGCAGTATTTT
>13|TRBJ1-4|TRBV18|NA|NA
CASSPRANEKLFF
TGTGCCAGCTCACCACGGGCTAATGAAAAACTGTTTTTT
>14|TRBJ1-3|TRBV29-1|TRBD1|NA
CSVVTGDSGNTIYF
TGCAGCGTTGTAACAGGGGACTCTGGAAACACCATATATTTT
>16|TRBJ1-3|TRBV5-6|TRBD1|NA
CASSSYQGAWGNTIYF
TGTGCCAGCAGCTCGTATCAGGGGGCGTGGGGAAACACCATATATTTT
>15|TRBJ2-5|TRBV25-1|TRBD1|NA
CASSPSDRVRGTQYF
TGTGCCAGCAGCCCCTCAGACAGGGTCCGAGGGACCCAGTACTTC
>13|TRBJ2-1|TRBV19|TRBD2|NA
CASSTSGTHEQFF
TGTGCCAGTAGTACTAGCGGGACCCATGAGCAGTTCTTC
>15|TRBJ2-2|TRBV5-6|TRBD2|NA
CASSLALGLVGELFF
TGTGCCAGCAGCTTGGCCTTAGGACTAGTAGGGGAGCTGTTTTTT
>13|TRBJ1-4|TRBV19|NA|few
CASSVTGKLKLFF
TGTGCCAGTAGTGTTACAGGGAAATTAAAACTGTTTTTT
>12|TRBJ2-2|TRBV28|NA|NA
CASSPNTGELFF
TGTGCCAGCAGTCCGAACACCGGGGAGCTGTTTTTT
>15|TRBJ2-2|TRBV6-5|NA|NA
CASSYVKGNTGELFF
TGTGCCAGCAGTTATGTGAAAGGGAACACCGGGGAGCTGTTTTTT
>13|TRBJ2-5|TRBV30|TRBD1|NA
CAWSRQGAETQYF
TGTGCCTGGAGCCGCCAGGGGGCCGAGACCCAGTACTTC
>14|TRBJ1-1|TRBV7-2|NA|NA
CASSPYRRTAEAFF
TGTGCCAGCAGCCCCTACAGGAGAACGGCTGAAGCTTTCTTT
>15|TRBJ2-7|TRBV18|NA|medium-sized
CASSPRAQGGYEQYF
TGTGCCAGCTCACCCCGCGCACAGGGAGGCTACGAGCAGTACTTC
>15|TRBJ2-1|TRBV4-1|NA|NA
CASSRPEGGYNEQFF
TGCGCCAGCAGCCGCCCCGAGGGAGGATACAATGAGCAGTTCTTC
>13|TRBJ2-7|TRBV6-6|TRBD2|NA
CASSPTSNYEQYF
TGTGCCAGCAGTCCGACTAGCAACTACGAGCAGTACTTC
>15|TRBJ2-7|TRBV6-5|NA|NA
CASSYSFGHNYEQYF
TGTGCCAGCAGTTACTCGTTCGGACATAACTACGAGCAGTACTTC
>15|TRBJ1-3|TRBV2|NA|NA
CASSEKGNLGNTIYF
TGTGCCAGCAGTGAAAAAGGGAATTTGGGAAACACCATATATTTT
>12|TRBJ1-5|TRBV29-1|NA|once
CSVGGGDQPQHF
TGCAGCGTTGGGGGAGGGGATCAGCCCCAGCATTTT
>18|TRBJ2-1|TRBV6-7|NA|NA
CAREGVGTLDTIAVEQFF
TGTGCGCGAGAAGGGGTCGGGACGCTGGATACAATAGCAGTTGAGCAGTTCTTC
>15|TRBJ1-1|TRBV2|TRBD1|NA
CASSEDRGGYTEAFF
TGTGCCAGCAGTGAGGACAGGGGTGGGTACACTGAAGCTTTCTTT
>16|TRBJ2-1|TRBV7-9|TRBD1|NA
CASSLALGQGGNEQFF
TGTGCCAGCAGCTTAGCGCTCGGACAGGGCGGCAATGAGCAGTTCTTC
>15|TRBJ2-7|TRBV11-1|NA|NA
CASSPRDWSSYEQYF
TGTGCCAGCAGCCCCCGGGACTGGAGCTCCTACGAGCAGTACTTC